Each of the 16 T cell receptor beta chains below was sequenced from the same sample in a study of naive CD8 T cells in extremely preterm neonates (dated by TCRdb to 2015 to 2018). The library was generated by the immunoSEQ multiplex PCR assay. Entries here come from immuneACCESS through TCRdb and include only in-frame sequences with V and J called. Some clones fail to appear in such tables; in the studies checked, an unresolved V gene covers under half of the shortfall, and the cause of the remainder is unknown. Counted in this sample were fewer than 9,000 clones; roughly 98% of them appeared once. The ten largest clones capture 2.8% of the sample. Sample: naive CD8+ T cells from blood. The receptors derive from a human donor in good health.

V and J are TRBV7-9 and TRBJ1-2, with 7 bases aligning to TRBD1. V shed 1 base and J 2 bases; nucleotides not matched to a gene: 4. The CDR3 loop spans 15 amino acids. Germline assignment: CDR1 SEHNR and CDR2 FQNEAQ (reference sequence). The CDR3 protein is CASSLVGQVNYGYTF. CDR3 nucleotide sequence: TGTGCCAGCAGCTTAGTTGGACAGGTCAACTATGGCTACACCTTC.

This clone was seen only once. The chain is built from TRBV5-8 and TRBJ2-3; 9 nucleotides align to TRBD1. Per the germline V gene, CDR1 is SGHTS and CDR2 is YDEGEE. This CDR3 region has 15 residues. Trimming cost V 4 bases and J 3 bases; bases outside gene matches: 6. This CDR3 is CASSHTGGRTDTQYF. DNA of the CDR3: TGTGCCAGCAGCCACACAGGGGGCCGAACAGATACGCAGTATTTT.

The V call is TRBV7-8, the J call TRBJ1-6; D is uncertain. Deletions cut 1 base from V and 14 bases from J, with 12 bases between. This CDR3 contains 13 residues. The germline gives CDR1 SGHVS, CDR2 FQNEAQ. The CDR3 bases are TGTGCCAGCAGCTTAGGTGGAGGGTCGGCCCTCCACTTT. Protein: CASSLGGGSALHF.

This chain uses TRBV14 with TRBJ2-1, with TRBD2 matching over 7 bases. This CDR3 contains 15 residues. CDR1 and CDR2 from the germline V gene are SGHDN and FVKESK. J was trimmed by 7 bases and V by 0 bases; bases with no gene match: 6. This chain's CDR3 is CASSQELGRTNEQFF. The CDR3 nucleotides read TGTGCCAGCAGCCAAGAACTCGGGAGGACAAATGAGCAGTTCTTC. The variable domain in full, with the rest retrieved from reference TRBV14 and TRBJ2-1, is EAGVTQFPSHSVIEKGQTVTLRCDPISGHDNLYWYRRVMGKEIKFLLHFVKESKQDESGMPNNRFLAERTGGTYSTLKVQPAELEDSGVYFCASSQELGRTNEQFFGPGTRLTVL.

V usage is TRBV5-4 and J usage is TRBJ2-3, with D perhaps matching TRBD2 (6 bases). The V end was cut by 3 bases, the J end by 0 bases, with 11 bases between. Germline V gene sequence: CDR1 SGHNT, CDR2 YYREEE (reference sequence). The CDR3 length is 15 residues. CDR3 sequence (DNA): TGTGCCAGCAGCTGGGGGGATCCTAGCACAGATACGCAGTATTTT. It codes for CASSWGDPSTDTQYF.

This chain joins TRBV5-8 and TRBJ1-1; no clear D. This CDR3 region has 15 residues. Germline CDR1 SGHTS, CDR2 YDEGEE. V dropped 0 bases and J dropped 5 bases, with 14 bases sitting between them. In DNA, the CDR3 is TGTGCCAGCAGCTTGGGGTGGGCCCCCTCGACTGAAGCTTTCTTT. Residues: CASSLGWAPSTEAFF.

This chain connects TRBV7-9 to TRBJ2-1, with TRBD1 matching over 9 bases. V was pared by 11 bases and J by 5 bases, with 10 bases of the junction left unmatched. The length of the CDR3 is 14 residues. The germline CDR1 and CDR2 sequences are SEHNR and FQNEAQ (reference sequence). CDR3 bases: TGTGCCCGCCTTCCCGGGACAGGGCACAATGAGCAGTTCTTC. It specifies CARLPGTGHNEQFF.

J is TRBJ2-5 and V is TRBV29-1; TRBD1 aligns across 9 bases. Trimming at V came to 6 bases and at J to 5 bases, leaving 7 bases not matched to a gene. Germline values: CDR1 SQVTM, CDR2 ANQGSEA. The CDR3 is 13 amino acids. The CDR3 reads CSVQQGAWETQYF. The DNA of the CDR3 is TGCAGCGTACAACAGGGGGCATGGGAGACCCAGTACTTC.

The chain links TRBV19 to TRBJ2-4; 10 bases align to TRBD1. V was clipped by 5 bases and J by 1 base; unmatched bases: 5. CDR3 length: 16 amino acids. Per germline, CDR1 LNHDA and CDR2 SQIVND (reference sequence). CDR3 DNA: TGTGCCAGTAGTCCCGGGACAGGGGTGGCCAAAAACATTCAGTACTTC. It yields the protein CASSPGTGVAKNIQYF.

This clone came up once. The chain links TRBV4-1 to TRBJ2-1; 8 bases map to TRBD1. V lost 4 bases and J lost 5; bases outside the gene matches: 7. CDR1 MGHRA and CDR2 YSYEKL come from the germline V gene. The CDR3 loop spans 15 amino acids. CDR3 in DNA: TGCGCCAGCAGCCTAGTTGACAGGGGACACAATGAGCAGTTCTTC. Residues: CASSLVDRGHNEQFF.

The V gene is TRBV15, the J gene TRBJ1-2, with D perhaps matching TRBD1 (6 bases). The CDR3 spans 16 residues. V lost 3 bases to trimming and J lost 7 bases, with 21 bases between them. From germline, CDR1 is LNHNV and CDR2 YYDKDF (reference sequence). CDR3 coding DNA: TGTGCCACCAGCAGCGAGGGGGACCAGAGCTTGCTTGGCTACACCTTC. As protein: CATSSEGDQSLLGYTF.

The chain uses TRBV7-2 and TRBJ1-2, with 7 bases aligning to TRBD1. Per the germline V gene, CDR1 is SGHTA and CDR2 is FQGNSA. V lost 5 bases and J lost 8; bases outside the gene matches: 8. There are 13 residues in the CDR3. The CDR3 spells CASSDTGVWGYTF. As DNA, the CDR3 is TGTGCCAGCAGCGACACAGGGGTTTGGGGCTACACCTTC.

The genes are TRBV4-3 and TRBJ2-1; tentative D call: TRBD1 (6 bases). V shed 0 bases and J shed 4 bases, with 13 bases lying between them. Germline-derived CDR1 and CDR2 are LGHNA and YSLEER. The CDR3 length is 16 residues. DNA of the CDR3: TGCGCCAGCAGCCAAGAAAACAGGGTGGGGTACAATGAGCAGTTCTTC. Translation: CASSQENRVGYNEQFF.

J is TRBJ2-3 and V is TRBV5-4, with a possible D match to TRBD1 (6 bases). CDR1 is SGHNT, CDR2 YYREEE, per germline (reference sequence). V was trimmed by 2 bases and J by 5 bases, leaving 12 bases between them. This CDR3 spans 14 amino acids. CDR3 nucleotides: TGTGCCAGCAGCTTAACAGGGCCAGTAGATACGCAGTATTTT. It translates to CASSLTGPVDTQYF.

The J gene is TRBJ2-1, the V gene TRBV9; 10 bases match TRBD1. The CDR3 loop spans 15 amino acids. Germline trimming cut 0 bases from V and 5 bases from J; bases unmatched to any gene: 2. CDR1 is SGDLS, CDR2 YYNGEE, per germline. CDR3 in amino acids: CASSVGQGANNEQFF. DNA for the CDR3: TGTGCCAGCAGCGTAGGACAGGGGGCTAACAATGAGCAGTTCTTC.

V and J are TRBV9 and TRBJ2-2, with 8 bases that match TRBD2. The V and J ends lost 6 bases and 5 bases, in that order; junction bases with no gene match: 9. This CDR3 has 15 residues. Germline CDR1 reads SGDLS; CDR2 reads YYNGEE. For the CDR3, the DNA is TGTGCCAGCACCGAGGGTAGCGGGGATACCGGGGAGCTGTTTTTT. This sequence encodes CASTEGSGDTGELFF.